Listed below are T cell receptor beta chains from one sample, sequenced in a study of cytomegalovirus exposure and HLA in healthy donors. Repertoires were generated with immunoSEQ multiplex PCR, while TCRdb's copy carries only in-frame clones and drops some. Among 150,000 to 200,000 clones listed, roughly 81% were seen once. The sample consisted of PBMCs. The receptors originated from a young woman in good health and CMV-seronegative. Both conserved end residues are trimmed from each CDR3. The D gene is left open where the match is weak.

d_gene | v_gene | CDR3aa
NA | TRBV30 | AWSVLVVEEMMRGYT
TRBD1 | TRBV6-5 | ASSSGGQGFGEKLF
TRBD1 | TRBV5-1 | ASTIGQGTEQY
TRBD2 | TRBV4-1 | ASKPLAGGSYNEQF
NA | TRBV4-1 | ASSQGEGAGSPLH
TRBD1 | TRBV5-1 | ASSLVVGGAGYT
NA | TRBV7-2 | ASSVELVSGANVLT
TRBD1 | TRBV30 | AWSPRGQGSGYT
TRBD1 | TRBV6-5 | ASSGQVANYGYT
TRBD1 | TRBV5-1 | ASSLGTGTRSPLH
TRBD1 | TRBV28 | ASRTGGSPLH
TRBD1 | TRBV6-6 | ASSSRDRGQQY
TRBD1 | TRBV19 | ASSLGGYRADTQY
TRBD1 | TRBV5-1 | ASSPGTVIYEQY
NA | TRBV2 | ASSGEGSQPQH
NA | TRBV2 | ASSATENEQY
TRBD2 | TRBV19 | ASSFTTSGSTEQF
NA | TRBV28 | ASSLEGALNQPQH
TRBD2 | TRBV5-1 | ASSLDGTSTYEQY
TRBD2 | TRBV5-1 | ASSPGTSGPTDTQY
TRBD2 | TRBV5-1 | ASSFVPSGTDEQF
TRBD1 | TRBV29-1 | SATPGQGRLDEQF
TRBD1 | TRBV10-3 | AIRPDRESYEQY
NA | TRBV6-5 | ASSYVGASGYT
TRBD2 | TRBV5-1 | ASSLFPAGGQDTQY
NA | TRBV5-4 | ASSLFRGTTSSYNSPLH
TRBD2 | TRBV5-1 | ASSLGAVGGLAISSSYNEQF
TRBD1 | TRBV4-1 | ASSQVNRGYGYT
NA | TRBV7-2 | ASSSGTHNEQF
NA | TRBV27 | ASSFDRTGANVLT
NA | TRBV6-5 | ASSRVNGDEKLF
NA | TRBV6-1 | ASSDWAQSEAF
TRBD1 | TRBV5-1 | ASSAGQGIGEAF
TRBD1 | TRBV19 | ASTGTGTPYEQY
TRBD2 | TRBV5-1 | ASSRDVAGGPGEQY
TRBD1 | TRBV5-6 | ASSKWTGTSTYEQY
TRBD1 | TRBV27 | ASSLRDRGRAF
TRBD1 | TRBV6-6 | ASSSEGTATDTQY
NA | TRBV6-5 | ASRLRDSYEQY
TRBD2 | TRBV4-2 | ASSQDAREEVREQF